Listed below are T cell receptor beta chains from one sample, sequenced in a study of T cells in Graves' hyperthyroidism and ophthalmopathy. TCRdb re-called the multiplex PCR reads through MiXCR, storing one row per CDR3 protein. Of 390,000 or so distinct CDR3 sequences listed, approximately 14% are singletons. Sequenced input: blood. Receptors originate from a man younger than 35 with Graves' ophthalmopathy. The CDR3 runs from the conserved cysteine through the conserved F or W. The D gene is left open where the match is weak. Clone size is stated in some rows and not others, as once, few, many or a class when expanded.

clone size | J gene | D gene | V gene | CDR3 protein | CDR3 DNA
few | TRBJ2-3 | TRBD1 | TRBV5-1 | CASSLMAQGAVADTQYF | TGCGCCAGCAGCTTGATGGCCCAGGGGGCTGTAGCAGATACGCAGTATTTT
- | TRBJ2-3 | - | TRBV7-2 | CASSSASTTSTDTQYF | TGTGCCAGCAGCTCAGCTTCGACAACTAGCACAGATACGCAGTATTTT
many | TRBJ2-1 | - | TRBV2 | CASRNPTGQVDWRGRNNEQFF | TGTGCCAGCAGGAACCCGACGGGACAGGTTGATTGGCGGGGGAGAAACAATGAGCAGTTCTTC
many | TRBJ2-7 | TRBD1 | TRBV20-1 | CSASEGAYEQYF | TGCAGTGCTAGCGAGGGGGCGTACGAGCAGTACTTC
many | TRBJ2-7 | - | TRBV12-3/TRBV12-4 | CASSLGPEEQYF | TGTGCCAGCAGTTTGGGGCCGGAGGAGCAGTACTTC
few | TRBJ2-2 | - | TRBV25-1 | CASSEPPGRGTGELFF | TGTGCCAGCAGTGAACCCCCAGGACGGGGCACCGGGGAGCTGTTTTTT
- | TRBJ1-1 | - | TRBV9 | CASSAAEKGSTEAFF | TGTGCCAGCAGCGCAGCCGAAAAGGGCAGCACTGAAGCTTTCTTT
many | TRBJ1-2 | - | TRBV27 | CASSFHSRDPSGYTF | TGTGCCAGCAGTTTCCATAGTAGGGATCCGAGCGGCTACACCTTC
- | TRBJ2-3 | TRBD2 | TRBV6-1 | CASRLAGGGKDTQYF | TGTGCCAGCCGGCTAGCGGGAGGCGGGAAAGATACGCAGTATTTT
- | TRBJ2-1 | TRBD1 | TRBV12-3/TRBV12-4 | CASTSQGGTYNEQFF | TGTGCCAGCACCAGTCAAGGGGGCACCTACAATGAGCAGTTCTTC
many | TRBJ1-1 | - | TRBV28 | CASSLMNLEAFF | TGTGCCAGCAGTTTAATGAACCTTGAAGCTTTCTTT
many | TRBJ2-3 | TRBD2 | TRBV20-1 | CSRSGRAADTQYF | TGCAGCCGCAGCGGGAGGGCCGCAGATACGCAGTATTTT
few | TRBJ1-6 | - | TRBV15 | CATSRDGGGYNSPLHF | TGTGCCACCAGCAGAGATGGGGGAGGTTATAATTCACCCCTCCACTTT
few | TRBJ2-5 | - | TRBV6-4 | CASSDSPGAGETQYF | TGTGCCAGCAGTGACTCCCCGGGAGCTGGGGAGACCCAGTACTTC
many | TRBJ2-7 | - | TRBV9 | CASSVAGAYEQYF | TGTGCCAGCAGCGTAGCGGGAGCCTACGAGCAGTACTTC
many | TRBJ2-7 | - | TRBV30 | CAWKRTQEQYF | TGTGCCTGGAAGAGGACGCAAGAGCAGTACTTC
many | TRBJ2-7 | - | TRBV7-2 | CASSLSGAIYEQYF | TGTGCCAGCAGCTTATCGGGGGCTATCTACGAGCAGTACTTC
many | TRBJ1-1 | - | TRBV20-1 | CSARVRWVNTEAFF | TGCAGTGCTAGAGTGAGGTGGGTGAACACTGAAGCTTTCTTT
many | TRBJ2-7 | - | TRBV5-1 | CASSLEGIDSGEQYF | TGCGCCAGCAGCTTGGAGGGGATAGATTCGGGCGAGCAGTACTTC
- | TRBJ2-3 | TRBD2 | TRBV29-1 | CSVVGLAADGADTQYF | TGCAGCGTTGTTGGGCTAGCGGCAGACGGCGCAGATACGCAGTATTTT
- | TRBJ1-4 | - | TRBV5-5 | CASSLGAPREKLFF | TGTGCCAGCAGCTTAGGGGCCCCTAGGGAAAAACTGTTTTTT
many | TRBJ1-2 | - | TRBV27 | CASSFRVWGNYGYTF | TGTGCCAGCAGTTTCAGGGTGTGGGGTAACTATGGCTACACCTTC
many | TRBJ1-2 | TRBD1 | TRBV3-1 | CASSQGTGDPSDGYTF | TGTGCCAGCAGCCAAGGGACAGGGGACCCTAGCGATGGCTACACCTTC
many | TRBJ2-5 | TRBD2 | TRBV28 | CASSEGGRETQYF | TGTGCCAGCAGTGAGGGAGGGAGGGAGACCCAGTACTTC
many | TRBJ2-3 | - | TRBV3-1 | CASSQGVGATHTDTQYF | TGTGCCAGCAGCCAAGGAGTCGGCGCGACGCACACAGATACGCAGTATTTT
- | TRBJ2-7 | - | TRBV19 | CASSIDDRSTYEQYF | TGTGCCAGTAGTATAGATGACAGGAGTACCTACGAGCAGTACTTC
- | TRBJ2-5 | - | TRBV12-3/TRBV12-4 | CASTLGGETQYF | TGTGCCAGCACCCTGGGGGGAGAGACCCAGTACTTC
- | TRBJ2-3 | TRBD1 | TRBV2 | CASNSGTETYTDTQYF | TGTGCCAGCAACTCCGGGACAGAGACATACACAGATACGCAGTATTTT
many | TRBJ2-1 | TRBD1 | TRBV10-3 | CATYTTGGFSHNEQFF | TGTGCCACCTATACTACAGGGGGCTTTTCCCACAATGAGCAGTTCTTC
- | TRBJ2-1 | TRBD2 | TRBV27 | CASSLSPLAVDEQFF | TGTGCCAGCAGTTTAAGTCCTCTAGCGGTCGATGAGCAGTTCTTC
few | TRBJ2-2 | - | TRBV4-1 | CASSQGVGNTGELFF | TGCGCCAGCAGCCAAGGAGTAGGGAACACCGGGGAGCTGTTTTTT
few | TRBJ1-6 | - | TRBV3-1 | CASSRGSPLHF | TGTGCCAGCAGCAGGGGTTCACCCCTCCACTTT
few | TRBJ1-5 | - | TRBV6-2/TRBV6-3 | CASSYVPGGAEGNQPQHF | TGTGCCAGCAGTTACGTTCCCGGGGGGGCGGAGGGCAATCAGCCCCAGCATTTT
- | TRBJ1-2 | TRBD1 | TRBV6-1 | CASSLVGQGAYGYTF | TGTGCCAGCAGCTTGGTGGGACAGGGGGCTTATGGCTACACCTTC
many | TRBJ2-5 | - | TRBV24-1 | CATAGRGAPRSTQYF | TGTGCCACCGCTGGACGGGGAGCTCCAAGGTCGACCCAGTACTTC
many | TRBJ1-1 | TRBD1 | TRBV15 | CATSGAGTVNTEAFF | TGTGCCACCAGCGGAGCCGGGACAGTGAACACTGAAGCTTTCTTT
many | TRBJ2-7 | - | TRBV11-2 | CASSLDGPVLSYEQYF | TGTGCCAGCAGCTTAGACGGGCCGGTCCTCTCCTACGAGCAGTACTTC
once | TRBJ1-1 | TRBD1 | TRBV7-2 | CASSRETGGWTEAFF | TGTGCCAGCAGCCGAGAGACAGGGGGGTGGACTGAAGCTTTCTTT
many | TRBJ2-5 | TRBD2 | TRBV30 | CAWRGLAGGHETQYF | TGTGCCTGGAGGGGGCTGGCGGGAGGGCACGAGACCCAGTACTTC
- | TRBJ2-1 | TRBD2 | TRBV9 | CASSVGGLAGYNEQFF | TGTGCCAGCAGCGTAGGAGGTCTAGCGGGGTACAATGAGCAGTTCTTC
many | TRBJ2-7 | TRBD1 | TRBV20-1 | CSARDRDSLRYEQYF | TGCAGTGCTAGAGATCGGGACAGCCTCCGCTACGAGCAGTACTTC
many | TRBJ1-1 | - | TRBV15 | CATSSRETEAFF | TGTGCCACCAGCAGTAGGGAAACTGAAGCTTTCTTT
- | TRBJ1-2 | TRBD1 | TRBV6-1 | CASILGTGAYGYTF | TGTGCCAGCATCTTAGGGACAGGGGCCTATGGCTACACCTTC
- | TRBJ2-7 | TRBD1 | TRBV13 | CASSPGAGGPYEQYF | TGTGCCAGCAGCCCTGGGGCAGGGGGACCCTACGAGCAGTACTTC
many | TRBJ2-5 | TRBD1 | TRBV11-2 | CASSYVGQEDWRETQYF | TGTGCCAGCAGCTACGTGGGACAGGAAGATTGGCGAGAGACCCAGTACTTC
- | TRBJ1-2 | - | TRBV7-9 | CASSFIPISVNYGYTF | TGTGCCAGCAGCTTTATACCCATTTCCGTCAACTATGGCTACACCTTC
many | TRBJ2-2 | TRBD2 | TRBV5-1 | CASSGTSGRSTGELFF | TGCGCCAGCAGCGGGACTAGCGGGAGATCTACCGGGGAGCTGTTTTTT